The text below deals with one T cell receptor (beta chain). Antigen specificity is unknown. The junction had 4 bases not matched to a gene; V was cut back by 6 bases and J by 0 bases. This CDR3 comprises 14 residues. CDR1 and CDR2 (germline): SQVTM, ANQGSEA. This specimen comes from a study of CD8 T cells in Susac syndrome. Findings and caveats of the study: The CD4+ T cell repertoires of Susac syndrome were found to show no clonal expansion.

FACS enriched CD8+ TEMRA cells, while bulk CD8+ and CD4+ were negatively isolated. When the RNA was reverse transcribed, random hexamers were used with an input of 0.5 to 1 ug. immunoSEQ multiplex PCR amplified TCR beta CDR3 across 54 Vbeta, 13 Jbeta. TCRdb ran MiXCR on the immunoSEQ multiplex PCR reads and lists one entry per CDR3 protein. The table has more than 150,000 distinct CDR3 sequences, approximately 96% seen once. Sequences were obtained from CD4+ T cells from PBMCs. The clonotype comes from a human donor with Susac syndrome. This chain joins TRBV29-1 and TRBJ2-1; 8 bases are a match to TRBD2. The CDR3 sequence: CSVLAGSSYNEQFF. The CDR3 DNA is TGCAGCGTCTTAGCGGGGAGCTCCTACAATGAGCAGTTCTTC.